These T cell receptor beta chains were read from a single sample in a study of shared clonotypes between healthy human individuals. This table comes from immunoSEQ multiplex PCR, and its TCRdb copy is limited to in-frame clones, with some not included. This sample has 780,000 or so clones; roughly two thirds occur once, and the top ten carry about 1.8%. Sequenced material: memory CD4+ T cells sorted from blood. Source of these receptors: a woman aged 30 to 39 in good health. Both conserved end residues are part of each CDR3. Fields, in order: D gene, J gene, clone size, V gene, CDR3 DNA, CDR3 protein. D genes are given only for firm matches. A row's size may be missing; if present it is once, few, many or a size class.

>TRBD2|TRBJ2-1|few|TRBV6-1
TGTGCCAGCAGTGAACGCTGGGGGGGAGGGTTCGATGAGCAGTTCTTC
CASSERWGGGFDEQFF
>NA|TRBJ1-1|NA|TRBV19
TGTGCCAGTACTGACGGACCCGCGAACACTGAAGCTTTCTTT
CASTDGPANTEAFF
>NA|TRBJ1-5|NA|TRBV9
TGTGCCAGCAGCGTAGGCCCTTTGGGCAATCAGCCCCAGCATTTT
CASSVGPLGNQPQHF
>TRBD1|TRBJ2-7|NA|TRBV30
TGTGCCTGGAGTGGGGGGACAGGGTACTCCTACGAGCAGTACTTC
CAWSGGTGYSYEQYF
>NA|TRBJ2-7|many|TRBV7-8
TGTGCCAGCAGTTCCGGGACCCTCTACGAGCAGTACTTC
CASSSGTLYEQYF
>NA|TRBJ2-7|NA|TRBV7-2
TGTGCCAGCAGCTTGGACTCAACTAGCTCCTACGAGCAGTACTTC
CASSLDSTSSYEQYF
>NA|TRBJ2-1|NA|TRBV5-1
TGCGCCAGCAGCTTGGACACCTTCTCCTACAATGAGCAGTTCTTC
CASSLDTFSYNEQFF
>TRBD2|TRBJ2-5|NA|TRBV28
TGTGCCAGCAGTTTTCTAGCGGGGATTGGGTCAGAGACCCAGTACTTC
CASSFLAGIGSETQYF
>NA|TRBJ2-1|NA|TRBV5-1
TGCGCCAGCAGCTTGGCCGTCAGCGGGTGGGGCGGTGAGCAGTTCTTC
CASSLAVSGWGGEQFF
>NA|TRBJ2-5|once|TRBV28
TGTGCCAGCTACCCGGGAACTCAAGAGACCCAGTACTTC
CASYPGTQETQYF
>NA|TRBJ2-2|NA|TRBV5-1
TGCGCCAGCAGCGAGGTTCGCACCGGGGAGCTGTTTTTT
CASSEVRTGELFF
>NA|TRBJ2-5|NA|TRBV30
TGTGCCTGGAGTTCAGGTCCCCAAGAGACCCAGTACTTC
CAWSSGPQETQYF
>NA|TRBJ1-5|NA|TRBV7-2
TGTGCCAGCAGCCTTGACAGCCTTAGCAATCAGCCCCAGCATTTT
CASSLDSLSNQPQHF
>NA|TRBJ1-1|NA|TRBV20-1
TGCAGTGCTAGCGGACACGAAGCTTTCTTT
CSASGHEAFF
>NA|TRBJ2-7|NA|TRBV7-3
TGTGCCAGCAGCGCCCAGGGGGGCGGGAGATCCTACGAGCAGTACTTC
CASSAQGGGRSYEQYF
>TRBD1|TRBJ2-2|NA|TRBV11-1
TGTGCCAGCAGCAACAGGGGAAGGGACACCGGGGAGCTGTTTTTT
CASSNRGRDTGELFF
>NA|TRBJ1-1|NA|TRBV10-2
TGCGCCAGCAAGGCAGGGGAACATTTCACTGAAGCTTTCTTT
CASKAGEHFTEAFF
>TRBD1|TRBJ2-7|NA|TRBV29-1
TGCAGCGTTGTCCTCCTTCCTAATCCTGGGACAGGGAACAACGAGCAGTACTTC
CSVVLLPNPGTGNNEQYF
>TRBD1|TRBJ1-2|NA|TRBV5-4
TGTGCCAGCAGCTTTTGGCAGGGGGCTCGGTTATACTATGGCTACACCTTC
CASSFWQGARLYYGYTF